This record concerns one T cell receptor (beta chain) sequence. This clonotype was counted at least ten times. What this receptor recognizes is not known. There are no base qualities to consult, and no much larger clone falls within one base. The data derive from a study of T cells in Graves' hyperthyroidism and ophthalmopathy (dated by TCRdb to about 2019). Regarding the study in general: Peripheral blood samples were taken at the time of initial diagnosis, prior to any treatment. To identify TCR V-J signatures that set the groups apart, the researchers used a discovery cohort of 100 patients, made up of 40 to 45 with Graves' ophthalmopathy and 57 with stable Graves' hyperthyroidism. Prospective prediction of ophthalmopathy was tested in an independent validation cohort of 18 to 20 hyperthyroidism patients and 17 patients who later progressed to ophthalmopathy. The 85 to 100 discovery patients were randomly split 7:3 into training and test sets. In addition, the study compared T-cell repertoires in thyroid tissue and in blood from roughly 6 Graves' hyperthyroidism patients. Once sampling was done, hyperthyroidism patients were given methimazole at a starting dose of 30 mg daily, whereas ophthalmopathy patients were given high-dose intravenous methylprednisolone. According to the paper, TCR Vbeta CDR3 sequencing was carried out on approximately 140 peripheral blood samples, which came from more than 40 ophthalmopathy, 80 or so hyperthyroidism and roughly 17 progressor patients. Results the study describes overall, beyond this receptor: In cross-validation, a model built on a 13 V-J signature told ophthalmopathy apart from stable hyperthyroidism with approximately 90% sensitivity and approximately 84% specificity, and in testing the same model reached 80%/75%. No statistical method was used to set the sample size in advance, and investigators knew the group allocation. In validation, the model predicted progression to ophthalmopathy with around 71% sensitivity and roughly 72% specificity, a median of 6.5 months before onset. Blood samples also contained most of the expanded thyroid clonotypes (frequency above 0.001), which suggests that blood repertoires may reflect thyroid immune responses.

The TCR beta CDR3 regions were amplified from the RNA transcripts. A first-round RT-PCR of the TCR CDR3 used the HTBI primer set with the Qiagen OneStep RT-PCR kit. The libraries were constructed in a second round of multiplex PCR and then size-selected and purified. The libraries were sequenced on an Illumina HiSeq2000 using paired-end 100 bp reads. The study's processing was this. SOAPnuke was used to process the raw data, throwing out any read that contained adapters or uncalled bases, had a mean Phred below 15, or lacked an exact constant-primer or identifier match. High-quality paired reads were merged with COPE v1.2.5, and unique nucleotide sequences were defined as clonotypes. Clonotypes were aligned to IMGT TRBV, TRBD and TRBJ reference segments using MiTCR v1.1. The analysis was restricted to V-J combinations with a frequency above 0.0001, which together covered 99.2% of the repertoires. A TCS score was defined as the ratio of F50 (clonal expansion) to E x V (chaos), with BLOSUM62-based TCRdist applied between CDR3 peptides within each V-J. Welch's t-statistics and random forest reduced some 510 V-J features to 10 to 15, which were used in a naive Bayes classifier (R e1071). TCRdb ran its own pipeline on the public reads, namely fastp trimming at Q25 and MiXCR clone calling, and kept in-frame beta chains. Entries that share a CDR3 protein sequence are merged under the most common genes and DNA. It is TCRdb's table, rather than the study itself, that gives the V and J calls and clone size. The sample table shows around 340,000 distinct CDR3 sequences, and about 20% are seen once. The biggest ten clones account for 45% to 50% of the sample.

A patient counted as having stable Graves' hyperthyroidism if no progression to ophthalmopathy occurred over 18 months of follow-up. The hyperthyroidism patients were between 18 and 65 years old and newly diagnosed, with a disease duration of less than 2 months. Any patient with an uncontrolled infection, another autoimmune disease, pregnancy or lactation was excluded. Clinical symptoms, serum thyroxine and TRAb, thyroid ultrasound, and orbital computed tomography formed the basis for the diagnoses. PBMCs were isolated from around 10 ml of fresh peripheral blood by Ficoll-Paque density gradient centrifugation. Total RNA was extracted with Trizol reagent, and quality was checked on an Agilent 2100 Bioanalyzer. V is cut back by 3 bases and J by 4 bases, with 7 bases in the junction unmatched. Spanning cysteine to phenylalanine, the CDR3 consists of 14 amino acids. Kept here is only the CDR3 DNA, which spans 42 bases and is read in frame from base 1. From a lookup of the germline V gene, CDR1 and CDR2 are SQVTM and ANQGSEA.

In this chain, TRBV29-1 is recombined with TRBJ2-3; 7 of the junction bases match TRBD1. This TCR came from a woman in her fifties or sixties with Graves' hyperthyroidism. The specimen sequenced was blood. The DNA is TGCAGCGTTGACGACAGGGAAGGGGCAGATACGCAGTATTTT. Translated, it gives CSVDDREGADTQYF.